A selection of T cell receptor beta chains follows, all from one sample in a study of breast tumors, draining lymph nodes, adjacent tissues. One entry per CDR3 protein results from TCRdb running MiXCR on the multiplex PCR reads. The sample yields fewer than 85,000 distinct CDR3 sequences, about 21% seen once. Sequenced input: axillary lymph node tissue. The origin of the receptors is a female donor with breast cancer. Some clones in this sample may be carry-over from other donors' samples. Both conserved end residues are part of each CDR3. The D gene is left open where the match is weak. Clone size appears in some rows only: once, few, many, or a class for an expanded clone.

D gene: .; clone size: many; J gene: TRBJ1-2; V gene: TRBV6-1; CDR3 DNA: TGTGCCAGCCCCCACTTCTATGGCTACACCTTC; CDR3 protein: CASPHFYGYTF
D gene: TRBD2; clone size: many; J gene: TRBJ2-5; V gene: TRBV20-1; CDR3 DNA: TGCAGTACGACGGGAGCGGGGACGGAGACCCAGTACTTC; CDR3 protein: CSTTGAGTETQYF
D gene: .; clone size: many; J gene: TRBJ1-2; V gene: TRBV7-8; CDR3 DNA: TGTGCCAGCAGCTTAGGGGGCCAGGGAGATTTACCGACATTCCCTAACTATGGCTACACCTTC; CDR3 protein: CASSLGGQGDLPTFPNYGYTF
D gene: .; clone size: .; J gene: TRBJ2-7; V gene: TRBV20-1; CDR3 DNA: TGCAGCGCCTATAGACAGAGCCCCTACGAGCCGTACTTC; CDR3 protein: CSAYRQSPYEPYF
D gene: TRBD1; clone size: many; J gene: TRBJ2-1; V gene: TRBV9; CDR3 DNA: TGTGCCAGCAGCGTAGCCCCGGGACAGGGTTACAATGAGCAGTTCTTC; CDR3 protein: CASSVAPGQGYNEQFF
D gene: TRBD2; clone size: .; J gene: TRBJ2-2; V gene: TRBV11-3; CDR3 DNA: TGTGCCAGCAGCCGGGACGGGGGGACCGGGGAGCTGTTTTTT; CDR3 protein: CASSRDGGTGELFF
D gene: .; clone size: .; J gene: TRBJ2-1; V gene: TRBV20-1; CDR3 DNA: TGCGGTGCTGGATCCTTTTGGGGTAGCGGAAGCAATGAGCAGTTCTTC; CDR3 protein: CGAGSFWGSGSNEQFF
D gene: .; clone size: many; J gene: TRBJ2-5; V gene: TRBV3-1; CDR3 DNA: TGTGCCAGCAGCCAACACCCTAAAGAGACCCAGTACTTC; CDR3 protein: CASSQHPKETQYF
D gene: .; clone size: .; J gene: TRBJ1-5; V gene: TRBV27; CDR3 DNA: TGTGCCAGCAGTTTATATCAGGGTCGGCAGCCCCAGCATTTT; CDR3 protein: CASSLYQGRQPQHF
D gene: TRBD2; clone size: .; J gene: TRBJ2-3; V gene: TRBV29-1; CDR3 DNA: TGCAGCGAGCCGCGGGGGGCTAGCGGGAGGGCCTCAGATACGCAGTATTTT; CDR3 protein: CSEPRGASGRASDTQYF
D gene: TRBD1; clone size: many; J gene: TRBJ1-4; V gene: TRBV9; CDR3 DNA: TGTGCCAGCAGCGTGGACAGGGATGTGCCTAATGAAAAACTGTTTTTT; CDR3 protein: CASSVDRDVPNEKLFF
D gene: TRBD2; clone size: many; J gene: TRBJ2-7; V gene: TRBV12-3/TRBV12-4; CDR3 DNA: TGTGCCAGCAGCACCGGGACTAGCTGGGCCTACGAGCAGTACTTC; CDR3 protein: CASSTGTSWAYEQYF
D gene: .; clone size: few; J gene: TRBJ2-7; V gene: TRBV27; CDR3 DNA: TGTGCCAGCAGTTGGCGAGCGACAAGCTCCTACGAGCAGTACTTC; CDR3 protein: CASSWRATSSYEQYF
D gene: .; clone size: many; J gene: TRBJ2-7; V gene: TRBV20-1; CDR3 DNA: TGCAGTGCTAGAGATAGGAACGAGCAGTACTTC; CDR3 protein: CSARDRNEQYF
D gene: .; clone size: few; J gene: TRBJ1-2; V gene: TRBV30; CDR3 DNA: TGTGCCTGGAGTGCGGGCCCGGGGGGCTACACCTTC; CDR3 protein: CAWSAGPGGYTF
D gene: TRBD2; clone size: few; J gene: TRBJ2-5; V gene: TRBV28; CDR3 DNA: TGTGCCAGCAGAACCGGACTAGCGGGAAGACAAGAGACCCAGTACTTC; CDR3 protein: CASRTGLAGRQETQYF